The 14 T cell receptor beta chains given below trace back to one sample, sequenced in a study of read filtering for tumor transcriptome and immune sequencing (dated by TCRdb to between 2020 and 2021). These reads were obtained on an Illumina HiSeq 4000. Starting from roughly 410 ng RNA, TCR libraries were constructed with the Immunoverse kit using molecular barcoded adaptors that cover the alpha/delta and beta/gamma chains. Through fastp at Q25 and MiXCR, TCRdb rebuilt clones from the public reads, retaining in-frame beta chains. Each entry is one CDR3 protein sequence, shown with its most common DNA and genes. The sample includes about 27,000 distinct CDR3 sequences, with around 15% observed a single time. Around 43% of the sample is taken by the ten largest. Sample: a population of CD138-negative cells sorted from bone marrow. Sample cell subset or site, as interpreted from the label and publication: bone marrow mononuclear cells depleted of CD138+ plasma/myeloma cells by negative magnetic selection. Source of these receptors: a donor at least 40 years old with multiple myeloma.

There are many counts of this clonotype. V and J are TRBV20-1 and TRBJ2-2; D perhaps matches TRBD1 (5 bases). Looked up from germline, CDR1 is DFQATT and CDR2 is SNEGSKA (reference sequence). The CDR3 is 15 residues long. V gave up 0 bases and J gave up 3 bases, with 11 bases separating them. The CDR3 DNA sequence: TGCAGTGCTAGAGATTCAGGGTTCGACACCGGGGAGCTGTTTTTT. Translated, it gives CSARDSGFDTGELFF.

This clonotype was counted ten times or more. The J gene is TRBJ2-7, the V gene TRBV7-2; D is undetermined. This CDR3 has 18 residues. CDR1 is SGHTA and CDR2 is FQGNSA in the germline V gene. Trimming removed 2 bases from V and 0 bases from J, with 20 bases in between. As DNA, the CDR3 is TGTGCCAGCAGCTTAAGGCCCTGGGTGGAGACGAGCTCCTACGAGCAGTACTTC. It translates to CASSLRPWVETSSYEQYF. The entire variable domain, with the rest obtained from reference TRBV7-2 and TRBJ2-7, is as follows: GAGVSQSPSNKVTEKGKDVELRCDPISGHTALYWYRQSLGQGLEFLIYFQGNSAPDKSGLPSDRFSAERTGGSVSTLTIQRTQQEDSAVYLCASSLRPWVETSSYEQYFGPGTRLTVT.

In the case of this clonotype: This likely comes from a read error, as the CDR3 has no conserved phenylalanine or tryptophan at its end. The chain has TRBV18 and TRBJ2-1, with 12 positions matching TRBD1. Germline V lookup: CDR1 KGHSH, CDR2 LQKENI. The CDR3 is 19 amino acids. J was trimmed by 5 bases and V by 0 bases; bases with no gene match: 11. CDR3 in amino acids: CASSPPYTPGQGADNEQFL. CDR3 sequence (DNA): TGTGCCAGCTCACCACCATATACACCGGGACAGGGGGCAGACAATGAGCAGTTCTTG.

This clonotype appeared many times. This chain joins TRBV29-1 and TRBJ2-1, with D possibly matching TRBD2 (5 bases). CDR1 and CDR2 from the germline V gene are SQVTM and ANQGSEA. Trimming took off 1 base at V and 5 bases at J, with 9 bases between the two ends. The CDR3 loop spans 13 amino acids. CDR3 region: CSVEGTLHNEQFF. The CDR3, as DNA: TGCAGCGTTGAAGGGACTCTCCACAATGAGCAGTTCTTC.

In regard to this clonotype: A much bigger clone sits one base away, suggesting this may be a read error. The chain is built from TRBV29-1 and TRBJ2-5; tentatively, D is TRBD1 (5 bases). Germline-derived CDR1 and CDR2 are SQVTM and ANQGSEA. The V end was cut by 0 bases, the J end by 1 base, with 9 bases between. This CDR3 is 14 amino acids long. The DNA of the CDR3 is TGCAGCGTTGAAGATTGCGACAGCCAAGAGACCCAGTACTTC. Its translation: CSVEDCDSQETQYF.

A few counts support this clonotype. The rearrangement joins TRBV21-1 to TRBJ2-7; the table's D gene call, TRBD2, was not cross checked with the DNA. TRBV21-1 is classified as a pseudogene. The CDR3 consists of 11 residues. Here the CDR3 DNA reads TGTGCCATCCCAGCGGCCTACGAGCCGTACTTC. This translates into CAIPAAYEPYF.

This clonotype was observed at least ten times. The chain carries TRBV3-1 and TRBJ2-1; unclear D gene. CDR1 and CDR2 (germline): LGHDT, YNNKEL (reference sequence). With 0 bases removed from V and 3 bases from J, the gap between germline ends came to 9 bases. CDR3 length equals 15 residues. CDR3 nucleotide sequence: TGTGCCAGCAGCCAAGACAGTATCGTCTACAATGAGCAGTTCTTC. Translating it yields CASSQDSIVYNEQFF.

This clonotype was seen ten or more times. J is TRBJ2-2 and V is TRBV7-8, with a tentative D call TRBD1 (6 bases). Germline V lookup: CDR1 SGHVS, CDR2 FQNEAQ. The CDR3 totals 16 residues. V was cut by 1 base and J by 6 bases, with 15 bases left in between. The CDR3 sequence: CASSLGGLRPSGELFF. The CDR3 bases are TGTGCCAGCAGCTTAGGGGGGCTAAGACCCTCCGGGGAGCTGTTTTTT. Combining the CDR3 with reference TRBV7-8 and TRBJ2-2 gives the whole variable domain GAGVSQSPRYKVAKRGQDVALRCDPISGHVSLFWYQQALGQGPEFLTYFQNEAQLDKSGLPSDRFFAERPEGSVSTLKIQRTQQEDSAVYLCASSLGGLRPSGELFFGEGSRLTVL.

About this clonotype: This likely comes from a read error, as the CDR3 has no conserved phenylalanine or tryptophan at its end. The limits of the CDR3 on the DNA are not certain, so only TCRdb's listed CDR3 is given. V gene TRBV7-9 combines with J gene TRBJ1-1; the D call TRBD1 from the table was never checked on the DNA. Inclusive of both ends, the CDR3 amounts to 13 amino acids. Germline values: CDR1 SEHNR, CDR2 FQNEAQ (reference sequence). The CDR3 sequence: CASRAGLREEAVL.

The table lists this clonotype with many counts. The genes are TRBV20-1 and TRBJ2-1; D may be TRBD1 (6 bases). Germline CDR1 reads DFQATT; CDR2 reads SNEGSKA (reference sequence). CDR3 length equals 15 residues. V was clipped by 5 bases and J by 0 bases, with 14 bases between them. CDR3 amino acids: CSAPGALSSYNEQFF. The DNA for the CDR3 is TGCAGTGCTCCAGGGGCCTTGAGCTCCTACAATGAGCAGTTCTTC.

The chain couples TRBV5-5 to TRBJ2-5; D gene unclear. The CDR3 totals 15 residues. Per germline, CDR1 SGHKS and CDR2 YYEKEE (reference sequence). V gave up 2 bases and J gave up 5 bases, with 16 bases separating them. DNA of the CDR3: TGTGCCAGCAGCTTCCTACAGCTGGTCGGCGAGACCCAGTACTTC. The encoded protein is CASSFLQLVGETQYF.

This clonotype has a count of ten or more. The CDR3 DNA follows: TGTGCCAGTAGTAGTACCGATACGGGGAAGACAGACTTACATCAGCCCCAGCATTTT. Translated: CASSSTDTGKTDLHQPQHF. The genes are TRBV19 and TRBJ1-5; possibly TRBD1 for D (5 bases). Germline V gene lookup returns CDR1 LNHDA and CDR2 SQIVND (reference sequence). V lost 4 bases and J lost 5, with 27 bases in between. This CDR3 is 19 amino acids long.

In this sample, this clonotype turned up many times. The rearrangement links TRBV2 to TRBJ2-1; 7 bases are shared with TRBD2. Trimming took 9 bases from V and 1 from J; bases not matched to a gene: 6. The CDR3 runs to 14 residues. Germline CDR1 SNHLY, CDR2 FYNNEI. CDR3 protein: CARAEGGSYNEQFF. CDR3 in DNA: TGTGCCAGAGCCGAGGGAGGGTCCTACAATGAGCAGTTCTTC.

This clonotype was recorded many times. The chain employs TRBV7-2 and TRBJ1-1; the D gene is possibly TRBD1 (6 bases). Germline V gene data show CDR1 as SGHTA and CDR2 as FQGNSA. The germline V and J ends were trimmed by 9 bases and 4 bases, with 18 bases remaining between them. This CDR3 has 14 residues. This chain's CDR3 is CASNRVVRRTEAFF. The CDR3 DNA sequence: TGTGCCAGTAACAGGGTTGTAAGACGCACTGAAGCTTTCTTT.